This T cell receptor beta chain was documented in a study of T cell responses to AZD1222 COVID-19 vaccine. About this clone: Antigen: not known.

Findings and caveats of the study: Unmutated variant regions are reportedly the target of nearly half of TCRs that are spike-specific. Females outnumbered males among donors, who were mostly white British; clonal diversity was possibly underestimated. Only six people who got AZD1222 tested seropositive at baseline. Repertoire sampling occurred only after the peak T cell response.

Here immunoSEQ multiplex PCR was the method, and the copy in TCRdb shows in-frame clones only, minus some. The sample carries roughly 70,000 clones, roughly 87% recorded once. The CDR3 has 14 residues. Germline values: CDR1 SGHRS, CDR2 YFSETQ. The junction had 4 bases not matched to a gene; V was cut back by 0 bases and J by 8 bases. The sample consisted of peripheral blood, taken on day 0 of AZD1222 vaccination. The chain recombines TRBV5-1 with TRBJ1-2, with 10 bases fitting TRBD1. This receptor was identified in an adult in good health. The CDR3 loop reads CASSLGQGADGYTF. The CDR3 bases are TGCGCCAGCAGCTTGGGACAGGGGGCAGACGGCTACACCTTC.